This entry describes one TCR beta chain. The antigen is unknown. The libraries of TRB cDNA were prepared using 5' RACE with UMI labels. TCRdb re-called the 5' RACE reads and shows each CDR3 protein once, DNA omitted. This sample's table has over 70,000 distinct CDR3 sequences. This record belongs to a study of CXCR3-negative and CXCR3-positive naive CD8 T cells. Findings and limits, study-wide: For CXCR3-positive naive cells, TRB CDR3s were more hydrophobic than those of CXCR3-negative naive cells.

The CDR3 is 15 residues long. Looked up from germline, CDR1 is SGHRS and CDR2 is YFSETQ. The chain combines TRBV5-1 with TRBJ2-5; TCRdb's assignment of TRBD2 cannot be checked, as there is no DNA. The source is a human donor in good health. Some clones in this sample may be carry-over from other donors' samples. The source material was naive CXCR3+ CD8+ T cells from blood. Documented subset: CD45RO-CCR7+CD27+CD95- naive CD8+ T cells expressing CXCR3 (TNR3+). The CDR3 reads CASSPFGTSGETQYF.